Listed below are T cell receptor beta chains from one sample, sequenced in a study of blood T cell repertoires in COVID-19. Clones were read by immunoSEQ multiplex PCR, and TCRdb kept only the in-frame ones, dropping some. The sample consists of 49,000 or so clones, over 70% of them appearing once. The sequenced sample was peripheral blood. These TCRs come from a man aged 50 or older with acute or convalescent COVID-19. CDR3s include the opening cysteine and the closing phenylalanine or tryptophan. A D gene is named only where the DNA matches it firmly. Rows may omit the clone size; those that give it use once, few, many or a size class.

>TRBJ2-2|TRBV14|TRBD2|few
CASSQSGGTGELFF
TGTGCCAGCAGCCAAAGCGGGGGCACCGGGGAGCTGTTTTTT
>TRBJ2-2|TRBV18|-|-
CASSPGPEKLFF
TGTGCCAGCTCACCAGGGCCCGAGAAGCTGTTTTTT
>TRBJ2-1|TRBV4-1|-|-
CASSQDVITGNNEQFF
TGCGCCAGCAGCCAAGATGTCATCACGGGGAACAATGAGCAGTTCTTC
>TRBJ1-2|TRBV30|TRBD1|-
CASTMTGGVAYGYTF
TGTGCCTCGACCATGACAGGGGGCGTTGCCTACGGCTACACCTTC
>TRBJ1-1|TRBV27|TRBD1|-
CASKDRAATEAFF
TGTGCCAGCAAGGACAGGGCGGCCACTGAAGCTTTCTTT
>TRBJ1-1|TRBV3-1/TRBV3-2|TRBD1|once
CASSLRRQGTGAFF
TGTGCCAGCAGCCTCCGGAGACAGGGTACCGGAGCTTTCTTT
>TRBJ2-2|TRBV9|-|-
CASSSQGSTGELFF
TGTGCCAGCAGCTCACAGGGTAGCACCGGGGAGCTGTTTTTT
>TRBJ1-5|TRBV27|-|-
CATGPVNQPQHF
TGTGCCACAGGGCCGGTCAATCAGCCCCAGCATTTT
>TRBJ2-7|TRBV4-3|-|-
CASSTTGYEQYF
TGCGCCAGCAGCACAACAGGTTACGAGCAGTACTTC
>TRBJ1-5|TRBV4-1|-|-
CASSQDGIVNQPQHF
TGCGCCAGCAGCCAAGACGGGATCGTTAATCAGCCCCAGCATTTT
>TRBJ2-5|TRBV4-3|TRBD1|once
CASSQDVGQGVQETQYF
TGCGCCAGCAGCCAAGATGTCGGACAGGGTGTCCAAGAGACCCAGTACTTC
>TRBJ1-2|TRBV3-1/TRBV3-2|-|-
CASSQVSSLVYDYGYTF
TGTGCCAGCAGCCAAGTGTCCTCGTTGGTCTACGACTATGGCTACACCTTC
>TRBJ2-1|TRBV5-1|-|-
CASSLEPIALAWTYNEQFF
TGCGCCAGCAGCTTGGAGCCCATCGCCCTAGCCTGGACCTACAATGAGCAGTTCTTC
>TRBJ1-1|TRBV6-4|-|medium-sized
CASSSDGDKNTEAFF
TGTGCCAGCAGTTCGGACGGGGACAAGAACACTGAAGCTTTCTTT
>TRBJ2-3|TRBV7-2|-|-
CASSRSGTSTDTQYF
TGTGCCAGCAGCCGTAGCGGAACTAGCACAGATACGCAGTATTTT
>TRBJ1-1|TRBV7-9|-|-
CASSDPKGWAEAFF
TGTGCCAGCAGCGACCCAAAGGGGTGGGCTGAAGCTTTCTTT
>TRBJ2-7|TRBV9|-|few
CASSVLSAGEQYF
TGTGCCAGCAGCGTATTGTCTGCCGGGGAGCAGTACTTC
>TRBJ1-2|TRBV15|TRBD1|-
CATSRDKGQGVHGYTF
TGTGCCACCAGCAGAGATAAGGGACAGGGGGTACACGGCTACACCTTC
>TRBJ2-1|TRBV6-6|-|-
CASTVGQTIEQFF
TGTGCCAGCACCGTAGGACAGACGATTGAGCAGTTCTTC
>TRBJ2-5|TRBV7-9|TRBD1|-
CASSLLGQGAEETQYF
TGTGCCAGCAGCTTATTGGGACAGGGTGCGGAAGAGACCCAGTACTTC
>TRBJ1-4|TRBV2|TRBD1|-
CASSDLTGGFEKLFF
TGTGCCAGCAGCGACTTGACAGGGGGCTTTGAAAAACTGTTTTTT
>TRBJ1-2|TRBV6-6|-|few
CASSYNRKGDGYTF
TGTGCCAGCAGCTACAACCGGAAAGGAGATGGCTACACCTTC
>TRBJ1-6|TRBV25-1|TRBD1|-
CASSGQGASSYNSPLHF
TGTGCCAGCAGCGGACAGGGGGCGAGCTCCTATAATTCACCCCTCCACTTT
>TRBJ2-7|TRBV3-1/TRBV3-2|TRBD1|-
CASSLGTGLYEQYF
TGTGCCAGCAGCCTAGGGACAGGGCTATACGAGCAGTACTTC
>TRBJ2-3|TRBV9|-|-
CASSVDAAWNTDTQYF
TGTGCCAGCAGCGTAGATGCGGCGTGGAACACAGATACGCAGTATTTT
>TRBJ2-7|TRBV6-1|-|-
CASSEGASVTHEQYF
TGTGCCAGCAGTGAAGGGGCTAGCGTTACCCACGAGCAGTACTTC
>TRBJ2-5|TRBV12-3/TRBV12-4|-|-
CASSTQGTQYF
TGTGCCAGCAGTACCCAGGGGACCCAGTACTTC
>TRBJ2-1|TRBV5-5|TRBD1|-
CASSQDRGSYNEQFF
TGTGCCAGCAGCCAGGACAGGGGGTCCTACAATGAGCAGTTCTTC
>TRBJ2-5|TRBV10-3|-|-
CAISESRGNSQETQYF
TGTGCCATCAGTGAGTCGAGGGGGAACTCCCAAGAGACCCAGTACTTC
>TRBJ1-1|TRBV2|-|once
CASTTGGTEAFF
TGTGCCAGCACAACGGGCGGGACTGAAGCTTTCTTT
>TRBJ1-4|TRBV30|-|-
CAGTQGRGKLFF
TGTGCCGGAACTCAGGGTCGTGGAAAACTGTTTTTT
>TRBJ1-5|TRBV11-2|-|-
CASSLGQYQPQHF
TGTGCCAGCAGCTTAGGGCAGTATCAGCCCCAGCATTTT
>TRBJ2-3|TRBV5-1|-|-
CASSVDSDTDTQYF
TGCGCCAGCAGCGTTGACTCCGACACAGATACGCAGTATTTT
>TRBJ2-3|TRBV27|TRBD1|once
CASSLRQGWTDTQYF
TGTGCCAGCAGTTTACGACAGGGGTGGACAGATACGCAGTATTTT
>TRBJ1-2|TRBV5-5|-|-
CASSLARDTLTYGYTF
TGTGCCAGCAGCTTGGCACGGGACACCCTAACCTATGGCTACACCTTC
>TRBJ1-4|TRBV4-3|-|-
CASSQDKGGRATSREKLFF
TGCGCCAGCAGCCAAGATAAAGGAGGTAGGGCAACCTCGCGGGAAAAACTGTTTTTT
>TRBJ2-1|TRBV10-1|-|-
CASSESARAGVDEQFF
TGCGCCAGCAGTGAGTCCGCGCGGGCCGGCGTCGATGAGCAGTTCTTC
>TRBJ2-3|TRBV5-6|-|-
CASSPGGPANTQYF
TGTGCCAGCAGCCCCGGAGGGCCGGCAAATACGCAGTATTTT
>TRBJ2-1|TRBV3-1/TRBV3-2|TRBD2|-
CASSPLSGRGINEQFF
TGTGCCAGCAGTCCGTTAAGCGGGAGAGGAATCAATGAGCAGTTCTTC